This T cell receptor beta chain came from a study of neurological immune-mediated disorders. The table lists this clonotype with many counts. TCRdb re-derived calls from the 5' RACE reads in MiXCR, one entry per CDR3 protein. The table shows tens of thousands of distinct CDR3 sequences, with 2.5% to 3% occurring only once. The clonotype originates from a woman under 40 with multiple sclerosis. Sequencing was done on a sample of PBMCs.

The DNA of the CDR3 is TGTGCCAGCAGTCTTGACGGGTATAATTCACCCCTCCACTTT. Translating gives CASSLDGYNSPLHF. The chain carries TRBV6-6 and TRBJ1-6; D unresolved. The V end lost 5 bases, the J end lost 4 bases, and 9 bases lay between the germline ends. The CDR3 sequence is 14 residues long. The germline CDR1 and CDR2 sequences are MNHNY and SVGAGI (reference sequence).